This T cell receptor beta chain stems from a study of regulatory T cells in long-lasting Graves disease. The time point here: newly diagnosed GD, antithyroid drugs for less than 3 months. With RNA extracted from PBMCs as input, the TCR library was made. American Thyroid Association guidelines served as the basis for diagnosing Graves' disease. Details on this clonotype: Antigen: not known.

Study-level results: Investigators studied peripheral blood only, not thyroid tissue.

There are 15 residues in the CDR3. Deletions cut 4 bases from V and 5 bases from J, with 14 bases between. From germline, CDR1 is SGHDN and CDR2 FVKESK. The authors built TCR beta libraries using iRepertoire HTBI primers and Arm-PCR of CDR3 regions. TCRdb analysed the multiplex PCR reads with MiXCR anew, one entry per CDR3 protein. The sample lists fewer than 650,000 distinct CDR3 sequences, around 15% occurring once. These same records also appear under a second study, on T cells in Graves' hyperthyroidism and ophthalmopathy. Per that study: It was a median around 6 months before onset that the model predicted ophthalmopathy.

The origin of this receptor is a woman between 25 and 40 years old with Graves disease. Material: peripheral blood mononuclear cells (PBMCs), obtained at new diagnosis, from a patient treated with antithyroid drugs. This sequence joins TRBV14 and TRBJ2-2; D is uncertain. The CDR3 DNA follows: TGTGCCAGCAGCCTCGAGGCTTTGGGGACCGGGGAGCTGTTTTTT. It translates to CASSLEALGTGELFF. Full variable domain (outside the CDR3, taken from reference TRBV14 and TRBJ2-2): EAGVTQFPSHSVIEKGQTVTLRCDPISGHDNLYWYRRVMGKEIKFLLHFVKESKQDESGMPNNRFLAERTGGTYSTLKVQPAELEDSGVYFCASSLEALGTGELFFGEGSRLTVL.